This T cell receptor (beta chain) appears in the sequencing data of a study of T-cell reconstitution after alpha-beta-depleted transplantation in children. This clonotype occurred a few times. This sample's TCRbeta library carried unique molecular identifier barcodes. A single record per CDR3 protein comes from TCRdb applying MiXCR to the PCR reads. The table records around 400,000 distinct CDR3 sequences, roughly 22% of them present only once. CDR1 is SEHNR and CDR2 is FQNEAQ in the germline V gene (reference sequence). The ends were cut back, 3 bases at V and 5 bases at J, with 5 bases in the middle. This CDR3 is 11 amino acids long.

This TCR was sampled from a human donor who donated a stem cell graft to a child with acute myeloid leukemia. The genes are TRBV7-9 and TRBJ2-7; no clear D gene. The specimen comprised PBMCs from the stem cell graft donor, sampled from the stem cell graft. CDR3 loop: CASSFGNEQYF. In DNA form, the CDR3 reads TGTGCCAGCAGCTTCGGAAACGAGCAGTACTTC. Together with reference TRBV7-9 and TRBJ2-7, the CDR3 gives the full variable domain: DTGVSQNPRHKITKRGQNVTFRCDPISEHNRLYWYRQTLGQGPEFLTYFQNEAQLEKSRLLSDRFSAERPKGSFSTLEIQRTEQGDSAMYLCASSFGNEQYFGPGTRLTVT.